This T cell receptor beta chain was captured by sequencing in a study of T cell changes during pregnancy in multiple sclerosis. Data came from immunoSEQ multiplex PCR; TCRdb stores just in-frame clones and leaves some out. Found here are approximately 60,000 clones, 92% of them singletons; the top ten hold 2.3%. The CDR3 covers 16 residues. Germline V gene sequence: CDR1 SGHDN, CDR2 FVKESK. V shed 0 bases, J shed 4 bases, and the junction held 5 bases outside the gene matches. The clonotype comes from a female donor with multiple sclerosis, enrolled in a pregnancy study. This sample comprised peripheral blood, obtained in the first trimester of pregnancy. The chain uses TRBV14 and TRBJ2-5, with TRBD2 matching 10 bases. The CDR3 coding sequence is TGTGCCAGCAGCCAAGATCCAGCGGGAGGGGCAGAGACCCAGTACTTC. It specifies CASSQDPAGGAETQYF.